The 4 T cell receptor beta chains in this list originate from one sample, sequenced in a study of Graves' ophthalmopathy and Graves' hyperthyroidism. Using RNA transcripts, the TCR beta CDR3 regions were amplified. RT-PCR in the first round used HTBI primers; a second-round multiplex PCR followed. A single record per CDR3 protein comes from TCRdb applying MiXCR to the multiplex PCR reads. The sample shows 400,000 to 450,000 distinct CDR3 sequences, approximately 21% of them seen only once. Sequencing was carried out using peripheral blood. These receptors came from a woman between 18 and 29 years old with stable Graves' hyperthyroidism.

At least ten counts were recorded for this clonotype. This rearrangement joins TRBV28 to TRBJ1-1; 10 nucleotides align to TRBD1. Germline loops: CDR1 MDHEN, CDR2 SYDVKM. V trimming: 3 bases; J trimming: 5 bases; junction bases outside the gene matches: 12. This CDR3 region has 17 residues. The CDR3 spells CASSFATPGQGNTEAFF. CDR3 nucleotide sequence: TGTGCCAGCAGTTTTGCTACCCCGGGACAGGGGAATACTGAAGCTTTCTTT. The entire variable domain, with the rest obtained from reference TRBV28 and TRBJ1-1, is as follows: DVKVTQSSRYLVKRTGEKVFLECVQDMDHENMFWYRQDPGLGLRLIYFSYDVKMKEKGDIPEGYSVSREKKERFSLILESASTNQTSMYLCASSFATPGQGNTEAFFGQGTRLTVV.

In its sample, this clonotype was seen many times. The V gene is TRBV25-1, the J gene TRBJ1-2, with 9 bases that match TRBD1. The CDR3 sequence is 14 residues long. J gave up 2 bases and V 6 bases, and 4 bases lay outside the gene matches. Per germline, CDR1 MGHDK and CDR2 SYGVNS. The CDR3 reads CASSHGQGNYGYTF. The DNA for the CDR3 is TGTGCCAGCAGCCACGGACAGGGGAACTATGGCTACACCTTC.

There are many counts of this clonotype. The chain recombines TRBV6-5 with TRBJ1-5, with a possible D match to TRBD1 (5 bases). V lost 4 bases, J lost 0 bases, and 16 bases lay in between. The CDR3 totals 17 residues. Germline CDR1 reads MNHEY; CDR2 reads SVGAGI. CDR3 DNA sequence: TGTGCCAGCAGTTCCTCTGGGGGAAGCGTTAGCAATCAGCCCCAGCATTTT. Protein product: CASSSSGGSVSNQPQHF.

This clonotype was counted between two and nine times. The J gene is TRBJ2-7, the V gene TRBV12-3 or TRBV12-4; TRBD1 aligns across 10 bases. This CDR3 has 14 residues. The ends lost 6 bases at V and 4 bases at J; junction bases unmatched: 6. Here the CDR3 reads CASRGGTGAYEQYF. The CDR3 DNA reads TGTGCCAGCAGAGGAGGGACAGGGGCTTACGAGCAGTACTTC.